This TCR beta chain emerged from a study of cytomegalovirus exposure and HLA in healthy donors. PCR used 60 Vbeta primers and 13 Jbeta primers. Libraries were prepared by immunoSEQ multiplex PCR; TCRdb keeps only in-frame clonotypes and omits some of them. In the table there are 98,000 or so clones, about 70% of which are singletons. This CDR3 has 15 amino acids. Trimming stripped 0 bases from V and 4 bases from J, with 12 bases between. Germline V gives CDR1 LGHNA, CDR2 YSLEER. This receptor was identified in a human donor in good health. This sequence joins TRBV4-3 and TRBJ1-2; weak D call: TRBD1 (6 bases). The sequenced material came from PBMCs. CDR3 loop: CASSQEFGTTYGYTF. Here the CDR3 DNA reads TGCGCCAGCAGCCAAGAATTCGGGACAACCTATGGCTACACCTTC.